Below, 7 T cell receptor beta chains from the same sample are listed, as sequenced in a study of cytomegalovirus exposure and HLA in healthy donors. 13 Jbeta primers and 60 Vbeta primers were used for the PCR. Some clones are missing from TCRdb's copy, which holds only in-frame ones; the method was immunoSEQ multiplex PCR. The top ten clones hold about 10% of a sample with over 70,000 clones, 70% to 85% of them seen once. What was sequenced was PBMCs. All receptors derive from a human donor in good health.

This clone was detected once. The CDR3 sequence: CSVGTGDDYGYTF. As DNA, the CDR3 is TGCAGCGTCGGGACAGGAGATGACTATGGCTACACCTTC. This chain uses TRBV29-1 with TRBJ1-2; 8 bases are a match to TRBD1. V shed 6 bases and J 3 bases; nucleotides not matched to a gene: 6. The CDR3 loop spans 13 amino acids. Per germline, CDR1 SQVTM and CDR2 ANQGSEA.

The chain couples TRBV5-4 to TRBJ2-1, with TRBD2 identical over 10 bases. Germline loops: CDR1 SGHNT, CDR2 YYREEE (reference sequence). V was clipped by 4 bases and J by 5 bases; unmatched bases: 9. This CDR3 spans 16 amino acids. Here the CDR3 DNA reads TGTGCCAGCAGCCCTGGGGGCCTAGCGGGAGACAATGAGCAGTTCTTC. Encoded protein: CASSPGGLAGDNEQFF.

The chain has TRBV6-1 and TRBJ2-1; D ambiguous. Trimming cost V 7 bases and J 4 bases, with 5 bases left between them. The CDR3 covers 11 residues. The germline CDR1 and CDR2 sequences are MNHNS and SASEGT. CDR3 residues: CASKTYNEQFF. CDR3 in DNA: TGTGCCAGCAAGACATACAATGAGCAGTTCTTC.

The rearrangement links TRBV7-9 to TRBJ2-1, with a weak D call TRBD2 (6 bases). CDR3 size: 15 residues. V was trimmed by 8 bases and J by 5 bases, leaving 19 bases between them. The germline CDR1 and CDR2 sequences are SEHNR and FQNEAQ (reference sequence). The CDR3, as DNA: TGTGCCAGCCGCGGGGCCGGGTTGGCTAACAATGAGCAGTTCTTC. Amino acids: CASRGAGLANNEQFF. Looking up the rest from reference TRBV7-9 and TRBJ2-1 gives the full variable domain: DTGVSQNPRHKITKRGQNVTFRCDPISEHNRLYWYRQTLGQGPEFLTYFQNEAQLEKSRLLSDRFSAERPKGSFSTLEIQRTEQGDSAMYLCASRGAGLANNEQFFGPGTRLTVL.

The sample holds one count of this clone. The chain couples TRBV7-3 to TRBJ2-1; no firm D call. V lost 2 bases to trimming and J lost 9 bases, with 8 bases between them. Germline V gene data show CDR1 as SGHTA and CDR2 as FQGTGA. The length of the CDR3 is 12 residues. The CDR3 sequence: CASSLGWSEQFF. CDR3 coding DNA: TGTGCCAGCAGCTTAGGGTGGAGTGAGCAGTTCTTC.

The chain employs TRBV19 and TRBJ2-1; the match to TRBD2 covers 7 bases. The CDR3 totals 14 residues. V lost 10 bases, J lost 2 bases, and 8 bases stayed unmatched. From germline, CDR1 is LNHDA and CDR2 SQIVND (reference sequence). The CDR3 loop reads CATGGRGAYNEQFF. In DNA, the CDR3 is TGTGCCACCGGCGGGAGAGGTGCCTACAATGAGCAGTTCTTC.

The CDR3 sequence is CASSLELLLTSGNTIYF. CDR3 nucleotide sequence: TGTGCCAGCAGCTTGGAACTTCTCCTTACCTCTGGAAACACCATATATTTT. The J gene is TRBJ1-3, the V gene TRBV5-8; no clear D gene. From germline, CDR1 is SGHTS and CDR2 YDEGEE. CDR3 length: 17 amino acids. V was trimmed by 0 bases and J by 0 bases, leaving 13 bases between them.